This entry concerns a single TCR beta chain. Its antigen remains unknown. The data are from a study of post-analysis software for immune sequencing data. Study background: Patients had relapsing-remitting, secondary progressive or progressive-relapsing multiple sclerosis; some lacked subtype.

Whole-study results and caveats: Controls had lower frequencies than patients of 4 or 5 TRBV segments, which included TRBV5-6, TRBV5-1 and TRBV20-1. People with multiple sclerosis had a significantly lower normalized Chao1 diversity than controls did. Under F measure analysis, samples from one preparation batch co-clustered strongly.

Each TCR beta cDNA library carried unique molecular identifiers. T cells numbering roughly 1 to 10 million yielded roughly 500,000 cDNA molecules. MiXCR, applied by TCRdb to the PCR reads, yields one record per CDR3 protein. The data contain 820,000 or so distinct CDR3 sequences, about 53% of them seen just once; the ten biggest clones take up over 4%. The CDR3 is made up of 18 amino acids. Germline V lookup: CDR1 SGDLS, CDR2 YYNGEE. J gave up 3 bases and V 3 bases, and 11 bases lay outside the gene matches. Sequencing used blood. The J gene is TRBJ2-3, the V gene TRBV9; 12 bases agree with TRBD2. The origin of this receptor is a girl aged 10-17 years with multiple sclerosis. The CDR3 spells CASSARLAGDGVTDTQYF. Here the CDR3 DNA reads TGTGCCAGCAGCGCGCGACTAGCGGGAGACGGGGTTACAGATACGCAGTATTTT.